The entry that follows covers one T cell receptor beta chain sequence. This clone's antigen is unknown. No clone much larger than this one lies a single base away; base qualities are absent. This entry is derived from a study of a mutant IDH1 vaccine in newly diagnosed glioma (dated by TCRdb to about 2021). In terms of the full investigation: Of the 32 patients who were treated, 62.5% were male and 37.5% were female, and the mean age was around 40 years. Prior to enrollment, standard therapy consisting of radiotherapy alone, temozolomide alone, or radiochemotherapy with temozolomide had been administered to patients, with the combination being received by most patients. Six visits were used for peripheral blood collection: V03 (baseline), V05, V07, V10, V12 and V13. Longitudinal TCRB deep sequencing was done for some 25 treated patients, wherever samples were available for exploratory analyses. General conclusions and limits of the study: Pseudoprogression appeared unrelated to alterations in the top peripheral T cell clonotypes detected by TCRB sequencing. The authors stated that sample limitations prevented analyses of patient blood samples from being reproduced. Availability determined which PBMC samples were chosen for TCRB deep sequencing. Vaccine-induced immune responses across multiple MHC alleles were detected in 90% to 95% of patients.

The method was the immunoSEQ multiplex PCR assay. Rearranged TCR beta chain sequences were amplified with the hsTCRB Kit following the manufacturer's protocol. An Illumina MiSeq was used to sequence the TCRB libraries. Regarding the original processing steps: The kit vendor's proprietary platform handled demultiplexing, trimming and gene mapping. Imported from immuneACCESS, the table was reduced by TCRdb to in-frame sequences with V and J called. These copies leave out some clones; in studies compared against another copy, an unresolved V gene accounts for under half, and the cause of the remainder is not known. That table gives V, J and clone size, and the DNA gave D and trimming. The sample includes 60,000 to 75,000 clones, with 80% to 90% observed a single time. The ten largest account for 4% to 5.5% of the sample. The CDR3 runs 14 residues from the cysteine to the phenylalanine. CDR3 DNA is the only sequence kept; it has 42 bases, read in frame from the first base. Trimming at the junction amounts to 0 bases on V and 6 bases on J, and the germline ends lie 12 bases apart. According to the germline V gene, CDR1 reads MNHNS and CDR2 reads SASEGT.

The time point label, as the study defines it: baseline, week 1 (first vaccination visit). The sample's treatment or condition, from its label and the paper: pre-vaccination baseline after standard-of-care therapy. All donors had newly diagnosed IDH1-mutant astrocytomas of WHO grade 3 or 4 that showed loss of nuclear ATRX. The samples were drawn from NOA16, a multicentre, single-arm, open-label phase I trial in Germany that tested a mutant IDH1 peptide vaccine in humans for the first time. For immunogenicity testing, the blood drawn at visit V03 was used as the baseline sample. Genomic DNA for TCRB sequencing was extracted from EDTA blood using the DNeasy Blood and Tissue Kit.

Recombination joined TRBV6-1 with TRBJ2-7, with the identity of the D gene unclear. The clonotype comes from a woman aged 18-30 years with glioma. Some clones in this sample may be carry-over from other donors' samples. Source: peripheral blood mononuclear cells (PBMCs), taken from a glioma patient treated with radiotherapy, temozolomide or both. In nucleotides, the sequence is TGTGCCAGCAGTGAAGCGATCATGTCCCCCGAGCAGTACTTC. It translates as CASSEAIMSPEQYF.